These T cell receptor beta chains were read from a single sample in a study of cytomegalovirus exposure and HLA in healthy donors. Repertoires were generated with immunoSEQ multiplex PCR, while TCRdb's copy carries only in-frame clones and drops some. The sample gives 110,000 to 150,000 clones, roughly 77% of which show up once; 1.6% is in the top ten. The specimen sequenced was PBMCs. Receptor source: a woman aged 25 to 39 in good health and CMV-seronegative. Both conserved end residues are trimmed from each CDR3.

length	J	V	CDR3
15	TRBJ2-3	TRBV7-6	ASSFRSGGASTDTQY
15	TRBJ1-3	TRBV6-1	ASSEEFPDLLGNTIY
10	TRBJ2-3	TRBV19	ASSRAPDTQY
15	TRBJ2-1	TRBV2	ASRTSFGGQVYNEQF
10	TRBJ2-3	TRBV2	ASSLSTDTQY
11	TRBJ2-2	TRBV2	ASRALGLGELF
12	TRBJ2-7	TRBV6-5	ASSRTGGENEQY
13	TRBJ1-6	TRBV19	ASSARTGLSSPLH
12	TRBJ2-1	TRBV6-5	ASRGLAGDSEQF
13	TRBJ2-1	TRBV9	ASSGWGQGWNEQF
13	TRBJ2-7	TRBV6-1	ASSEEDRAPYEQY
12	TRBJ1-4	TRBV6-6	ASSTWAGGGKLF
15	TRBJ2-3	TRBV5-6	ASRGRGSGDITDTQY
13	TRBJ2-5	TRBV27	ASRGMKAGEETQY
16	TRBJ2-6	TRBV4-1	ASSSMGQRMTGANVLT
10	TRBJ1-1	TRBV7-9	ASSFEDREAF
12	TRBJ2-5	TRBV29-1	SASRDSYQETQY
11	TRBJ2-7	TRBV2	ASSEDYSYEQY
13	TRBJ1-2	TRBV5-1	ASSLETGTNYGYT
18	TRBJ2-3	TRBV19	ASSSQDSSPGWLSTDTQY
13	TRBJ2-2	TRBV7-8	ASSGGTGNTGELF
13	TRBJ1-2	TRBV5-4	ASSLGGGAGYGYT
14	TRBJ1-6	TRBV9	ASSPRVGDRPQPLH
14	TRBJ2-7	TRBV18	ASSPGLAGGPHEQY
13	TRBJ1-6	TRBV6-5	ASSYRQGAESPLH
12	TRBJ1-4	TRBV6-1	ASTRDRMAEKLF
14	TRBJ1-4	TRBV15	ATSRDGAGLEGKLF
16	TRBJ2-2	TRBV28	ASSLRGRTGLNTGELF
12	TRBJ2-3	TRBV7-2	ASSLGGEARAQY
12	TRBJ1-6	TRBV28	ASTQGGFNSPLH
9	TRBJ2-5	TRBV28	ASSRQETQY
14	TRBJ2-5	TRBV19	ASSFGLAGRHETQY
13	TRBJ1-3	TRBV29-1	SAAPSGLAGNTIY
12	TRBJ1-1	TRBV6-1	ASSRLQGGTEAF
11	TRBJ1-1	TRBV2	ASTLGMNTEAF
13	TRBJ2-1	TRBV9	ASSVDGSVGDEQF
15	TRBJ2-3	TRBV5-1	ASSPRTSGAYTDTQY
11	TRBJ2-7	TRBV18	ASSPAGWDEQY
13	TRBJ2-1	TRBV15	ATSRDPQQGNEQF
9	TRBJ2-3	TRBV6-5	ASSRGDTQY
15	TRBJ2-2	TRBV5-4	ASSGTSGRGGTGELF
16	TRBJ1-6	TRBV10-2	ASSETQGDASYNSPLH
12	TRBJ1-1	TRBV30	AWETGYWNTEAF
12	TRBJ2-3	TRBV5-4	ASSRGLDTDTQY
16	TRBJ1-3	TRBV4-1	ASSQVDMGLNSGNAIY
13	TRBJ2-7	TRBV25-1	ASRRTGVGDYEQY
12	TRBJ1-1	TRBV5-1	ASSAGQIYTEAF
14	TRBJ2-2	TRBV9	ASSRAGVKNTGELF
13	TRBJ2-2	TRBV18	ASSPTSTRSGELF
13	TRBJ2-3	TRBV6-5	ASSYSGLYTDTQY
14	TRBJ2-3	TRBV27	ASRIWGEASTDTQY
11	TRBJ1-1	TRBV9	ASSVGGDTEAF
13	TRBJ2-6	TRBV15	ATSRDPAGANVLT